Reported below is one TCR beta chain. This sample was taken from a study of blood T cell repertoires in COVID-19. Study background: Spain, Italy and the United States supplied samples that represented acute and convalescent COVID-19.

V gave up 0 bases and J gave up 7 bases, with 14 bases separating them. The length of the CDR3 is 16 residues. Germline V gene lookup returns CDR1 SGDLS and CDR2 YYNGEE. TCRdb's table, derived via immunoSEQ multiplex PCR, lists solely in-frame clones and lacks some. This table has 150,000 or so clones, around 87% appearing once. Input material: PBMCs or T cells enriched from blood (not recorded which). The chain uses TRBV9 and TRBJ1-6, with D perhaps matching TRBD1 (5 bases). The source of this sequence is a woman aged 40 to 49 who had been exposed to COVID-19. The CDR3 DNA reads TGTGCCAGCAGCGTAGGCGGCGGGGCAGGGAATTCACCCCTCCACTTT. Amino acids: CASSVGGGAGNSPLHF.